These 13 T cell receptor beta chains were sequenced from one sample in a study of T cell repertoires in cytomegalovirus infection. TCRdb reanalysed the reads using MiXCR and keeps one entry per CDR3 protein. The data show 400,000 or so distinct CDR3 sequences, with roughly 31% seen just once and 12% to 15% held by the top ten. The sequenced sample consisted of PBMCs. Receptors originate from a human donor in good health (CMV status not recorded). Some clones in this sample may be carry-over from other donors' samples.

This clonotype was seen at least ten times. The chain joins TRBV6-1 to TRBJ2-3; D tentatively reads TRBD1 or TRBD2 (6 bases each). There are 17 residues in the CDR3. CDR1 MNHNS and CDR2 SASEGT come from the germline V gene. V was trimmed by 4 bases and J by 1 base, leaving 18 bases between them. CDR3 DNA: TGTGCCAGCAGTGGGGGGGCGGTGAGGGGACGCACAGATACGCAGTATTTT. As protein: CASSGGAVRGRTDTQYF.

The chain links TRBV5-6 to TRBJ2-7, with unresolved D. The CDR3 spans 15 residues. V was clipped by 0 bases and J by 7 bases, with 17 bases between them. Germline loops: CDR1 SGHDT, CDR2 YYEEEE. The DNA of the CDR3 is TGTGCCAGCAGCTTGGAACGTACAACAAAAGGGGAGCAGTACTTC. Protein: CASSLERTTKGEQYF.

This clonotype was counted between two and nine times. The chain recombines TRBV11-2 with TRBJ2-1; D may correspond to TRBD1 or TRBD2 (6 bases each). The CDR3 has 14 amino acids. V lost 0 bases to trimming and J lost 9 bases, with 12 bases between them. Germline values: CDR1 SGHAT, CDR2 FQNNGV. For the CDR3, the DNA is TGTGCCAGCAGCTTAGAATGGGGGGCGTCTGAGCAGTTCTTC. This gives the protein CASSLEWGASEQFF.

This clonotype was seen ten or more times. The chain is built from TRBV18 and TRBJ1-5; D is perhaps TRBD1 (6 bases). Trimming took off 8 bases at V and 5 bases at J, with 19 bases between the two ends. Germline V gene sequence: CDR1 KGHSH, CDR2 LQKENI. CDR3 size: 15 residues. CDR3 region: CASSPDGGADQPQHF. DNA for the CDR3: TGTGCCAGCAGCCCCGATGGGGGGGCCGATCAGCCCCAGCATTTT.

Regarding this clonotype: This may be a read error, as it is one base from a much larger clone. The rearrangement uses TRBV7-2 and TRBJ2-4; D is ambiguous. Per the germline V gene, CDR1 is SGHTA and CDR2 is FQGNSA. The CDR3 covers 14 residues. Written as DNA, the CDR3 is TGTTCCAGCAGCCCACGCAGCCTCAAAAACATTCAGTACTTC. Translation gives CSSSPRSLKNIQYF.

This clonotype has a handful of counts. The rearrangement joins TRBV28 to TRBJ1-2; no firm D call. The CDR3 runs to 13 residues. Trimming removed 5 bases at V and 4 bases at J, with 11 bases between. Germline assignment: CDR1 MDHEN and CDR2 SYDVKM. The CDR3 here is CASSKRLAYGYTF. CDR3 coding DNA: TGTGCCAGCAGTAAGAGGCTCGCCTATGGCTACACCTTC.

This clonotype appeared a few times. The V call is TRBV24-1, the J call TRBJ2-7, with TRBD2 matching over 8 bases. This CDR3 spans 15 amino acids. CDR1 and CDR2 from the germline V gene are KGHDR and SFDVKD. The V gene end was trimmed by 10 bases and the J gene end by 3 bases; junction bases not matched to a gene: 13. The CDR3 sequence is CATRHKRGRIYEQYF. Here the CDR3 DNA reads TGTGCCACGCGACACAAGCGGGGGAGAATCTACGAGCAGTACTTC.

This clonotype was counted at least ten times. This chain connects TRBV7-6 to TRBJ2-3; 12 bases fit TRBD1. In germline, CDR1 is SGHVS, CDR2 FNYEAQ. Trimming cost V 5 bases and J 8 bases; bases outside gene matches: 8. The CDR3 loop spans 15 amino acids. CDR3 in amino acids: CASSPGQGAVGTQYF. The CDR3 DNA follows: TGTGCCAGCAGCCCGGGACAGGGGGCAGTAGGTACGCAGTATTTT.

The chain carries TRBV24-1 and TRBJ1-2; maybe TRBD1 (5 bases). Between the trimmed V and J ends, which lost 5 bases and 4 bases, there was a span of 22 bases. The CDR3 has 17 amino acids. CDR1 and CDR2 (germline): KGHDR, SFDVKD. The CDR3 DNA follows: TGTGCCACCAGTGGTGACCCAGACAGCCGTTCTAGCTATGGCTACACCTTC. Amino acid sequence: CATSGDPDSRSSYGYTF.

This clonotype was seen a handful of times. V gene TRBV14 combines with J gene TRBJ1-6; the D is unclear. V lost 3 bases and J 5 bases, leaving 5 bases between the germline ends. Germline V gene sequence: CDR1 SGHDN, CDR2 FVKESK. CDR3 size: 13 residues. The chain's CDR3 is CASSHGNNSPLHF. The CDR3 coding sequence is TGTGCCAGCAGCCATGGGAATAATTCACCCCTCCACTTT.

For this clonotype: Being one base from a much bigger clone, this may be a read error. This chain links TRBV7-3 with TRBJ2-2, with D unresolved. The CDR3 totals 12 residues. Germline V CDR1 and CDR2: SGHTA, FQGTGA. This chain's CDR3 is CSSSLQAGELFF. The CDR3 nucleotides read TGTTCCAGCAGCTTACAAGCCGGGGAGCTGTTTTTT.

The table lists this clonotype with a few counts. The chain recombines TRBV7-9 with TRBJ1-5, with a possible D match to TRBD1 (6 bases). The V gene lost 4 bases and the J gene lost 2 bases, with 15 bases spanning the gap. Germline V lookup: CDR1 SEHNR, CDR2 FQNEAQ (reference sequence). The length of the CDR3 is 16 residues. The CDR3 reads CASSSYPGAGNQPQHF. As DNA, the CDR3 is TGTGCCAGCAGCTCCTACCCGGGGGCGGGCAATCAGCCCCAGCATTTT.

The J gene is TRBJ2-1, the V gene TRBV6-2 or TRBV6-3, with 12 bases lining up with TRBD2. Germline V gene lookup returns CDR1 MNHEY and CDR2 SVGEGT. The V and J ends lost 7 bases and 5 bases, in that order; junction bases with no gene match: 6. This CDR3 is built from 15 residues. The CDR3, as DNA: TGTGCCAGCACCAGTGGACTAGCGGGAAACAATGAGCAGTTCTTC. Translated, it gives CASTSGLAGNNEQFF.